These 30 T cell receptor beta chains came from one sample sequenced in a study of cytomegalovirus exposure and HLA in healthy donors. The study ran its PCR with 60 Vbeta and 13 Jbeta primers. The repertoire was sequenced with immunoSEQ multiplex PCR; TCRdb's copy has only in-frame clones and lacks some. The sample consists of roughly 130,000 clones, roughly 80% of them appearing once. Sequences were obtained from PBMCs. The receptors stem from a man between 25 and 39 years old in good health and CMV-seronegative.

This clone was detected only a few times. This chain connects TRBV4-3 to TRBJ2-6; 8 nucleotides agree with TRBD2. CDR1 and CDR2 (germline): LGHNA, YSLEER. The length of the CDR3 is 17 residues. V lost 1 base to trimming and J lost 0 bases; unmatched junction nucleotides: 2. CDR3 DNA sequence: TGCGCCAGCAGCCAAGTAACTAGCGGCTCTGGGGCCAACGTCCTGACTTTC. The encoded protein is CASSQVTSGSGANVLTF.

The rearrangement links TRBV28 to TRBJ2-7, with 9 bases lining up with TRBD1. V was pared by 7 bases and J by 6 bases, with 16 bases of the junction left unmatched. Germline values: CDR1 MDHEN, CDR2 SYDVKM. The CDR3 is 16 residues long. The CDR3 coding sequence is TGTGCCAGCACCCCCTATCCGGGACAGGGATTTGCCGAGCAGTACTTC. Translating it yields CASTPYPGQGFAEQYF.

The gene calls are TRBV6-6 and TRBJ2-4; perhaps TRBD2 as D (5 bases). Germline V lookup: CDR1 MNHNY, CDR2 SVGAGI (reference sequence). Trimming shortened V by 7 bases and J by 8 bases, and 21 bases separated the two germline ends. The CDR3 extends over 15 amino acids. CDR3 DNA sequence: TGTGCCAGCACCTCGAGGGCGTCCTGGACGGACATTCAGTACTTC. Its translation is CASTSRASWTDIQYF.

The chain has TRBV9 and TRBJ2-3, with 12 bases matching TRBD2. CDR1 is SGDLS and CDR2 is YYNGEE in the germline V gene. After removal of 0 bases from V and 5 bases from J, the junction contained 7 bases not matched to a gene. The CDR3 spans 17 residues. CDR3 nucleotide sequence: TGTGCCAGCAGCGTAGGCCTAGCGGGGGGGCCGGAAGATACGCAGTATTTT. Its translation: CASSVGLAGGPEDTQYF.

The chain combines TRBV5-4 with TRBJ1-2; unclear D gene. V lost 4 bases to trimming and J lost 2 bases, with 15 bases between them. Germline assignment: CDR1 SGHNT and CDR2 YYREEE (reference sequence). The CDR3 has 15 amino acids. The CDR3 reads CASSRALGSNYGYTF. DNA of the CDR3: TGTGCCAGCAGCCGAGCCTTGGGGAGCAACTATGGCTACACCTTC. The full variable domain, in which reference TRBV5-4 and TRBJ1-2 provide the parts outside the CDR3, is ETGVTQSPTHLIKTRGQQVTLRCSSQSGHNTVSWYQQALGQGPQFIFQYYREEENGRGNFPPRFSGLQFPNYSSELNVNALELDDSALYLCASSRALGSNYGYTFGSGTRLTVV.

This sequence joins TRBV11-2 and TRBJ1-1; tentatively, D is TRBD1 (6 bases). Germline assignment: CDR1 SGHAT and CDR2 FQNNGV. CDR3 size: 17 residues. Trimming removed 1 base at V and 0 bases at J, with 15 bases between. The CDR3 loop reads CASSLGQDLIMNTEAFF. CDR3 DNA: TGTGCCAGCAGCTTAGGACAGGACCTTATTATGAACACTGAAGCTTTCTTT.

CDR3 protein: CASSLGLSGVGANVLTF. DNA of the CDR3: TGTGCCAGCAGCTTAGGCCTCTCCGGGGTCGGGGCCAACGTCCTGACTTTC. The chain joins TRBV13 to TRBJ2-6; perhaps TRBD2 as D (5 bases). Trimming stripped 0 bases from V and 4 bases from J, with 13 bases between. Looked up from germline, CDR1 is PRHDT and CDR2 is FYEKMQ (reference sequence). CDR3 length: 17 amino acids.

V usage is TRBV10-2 and J usage is TRBJ2-3; D not resolved. CDR1 and CDR2 from the germline V gene are WSHSY and SAAADI. This CDR3 is built from 12 residues. Trimming took off 5 bases at V and 3 bases at J, with 6 bases between the two ends. CDR3 nucleotide sequence: TGCGCCAGCAGTCACTATACAGATACGCAGTATTTT. Its translation: CASSHYTDTQYF.

The chain carries TRBV4-3 and TRBJ2-7; D uncertain. The CDR3 runs to 13 residues. Trimming took 0 bases from V and 5 from J, leaving 8 bases between them. In germline, CDR1 is LGHNA, CDR2 YSLEER. The CDR3 DNA reads as TGCGCCAGCAGCCAAGATTTTCGGGACGAGCAGTACTTC. It specifies CASSQDFRDEQYF.

This clone was seen a few times. CDR3 nucleotide sequence: TGTGCCAGCAGCCCATTGGGCAGCAATCAGCCCCAGCATTTT. Its protein is CASSPLGSNQPQHF. This chain connects TRBV7-8 to TRBJ1-5, with D uncertain. V was cut by 5 bases and J by 1 base, with 9 bases left in between. The CDR3 has 14 amino acids. Germline V lookup: CDR1 SGHVS, CDR2 FQNEAQ. Full variable domain (remainder filled in from reference TRBV7-8 and TRBJ1-5): GAGVSQSPRYKVAKRGQDVALRCDPISGHVSLFWYQQALGQGPEFLTYFQNEAQLDKSGLPSDRFFAERPEGSVSTLKIQRTQQEDSAVYLCASSPLGSNQPQHFGDGTRLSIL.

V gene TRBV9 combines with J gene TRBJ1-2; D is possibly TRBD1 (5 bases). V lost 0 bases and J 8 bases, leaving 11 bases between the germline ends. CDR1 and CDR2 (germline): SGDLS, YYNGEE. The CDR3 has 13 amino acids. The CDR3, as DNA: TGTGCCAGCAGCGTAGGCCAGGGAAGAGGCTACACCTTC. Translated: CASSVGQGRGYTF. The full variable domain, its missing parts supplied by reference TRBV9 and TRBJ1-2, is DSGVTQTPKHLITATGQRVTLRCSPRSGDLSVYWYQQSLDQGLQFLIQYYNGEERAKGNILERFSAQQFPDLHSELNLSSLELGDSALYFCASSVGQGRGYTFGSGTRLTVV.

The rearrangement joins TRBV4-1 to TRBJ2-1; D perhaps matches TRBD2 (5 bases). The V and J ends lost 4 bases and 0 bases respectively, with 16 bases between them. Per germline, CDR1 MGHRA and CDR2 YSYEKL. This CDR3 has 17 residues. CDR3 sequence reads: CASSPQLERFSYNEQFF. CDR3 DNA: TGCGCCAGCAGCCCCCAGCTCGAGCGGTTCTCCTACAATGAGCAGTTCTTC.

The genes are TRBV29-1 and TRBJ2-7, with TRBD2 identical over 8 bases. From germline, CDR1 is SQVTM and CDR2 ANQGSEA. The CDR3 consists of 12 residues. Trimming took 6 bases from V and 6 from J; bases not matched to a gene: 7. The CDR3 nucleotides are TGCAGCGTCGGAGCGGGGGATTCCGAGCAGTACTTC. This gives the protein CSVGAGDSEQYF.

This clone was counted once. This sequence joins TRBV28 and TRBJ1-2; D uncertain. Per the germline V gene, CDR1 is MDHEN and CDR2 is SYDVKM. Deletions cut 4 bases from V and 1 base from J, with 16 bases between. This CDR3 contains 16 residues. CDR3 nucleotides: TGTGCCAGCAGTTCAGCGATGTCGGGAGGTAACTATGGCTACACCTTC. Encoded protein: CASSSAMSGGNYGYTF.

This chain links TRBV6-1 with TRBJ1-3, with 9 bases aligning to TRBD1. The trim removed 4 bases at V and 5 bases at J, leaving 3 bases unmatched. There are 14 residues in the CDR3. Germline-derived CDR1 and CDR2 are MNHNS and SASEGT. The CDR3 here is CASSADRGRNTIYF. The CDR3 DNA sequence: TGTGCCAGCAGTGCGGACAGGGGAAGAAACACCATATATTTT.

DNA for the CDR3: TGTGCCAGCAGCGTAGGCGGAGGAGAGACCCAGTACTTC. This translates into CASSVGGGETQYF. V is TRBV9 and J is TRBJ2-5, with D tentatively TRBD2 (5 bases). This CDR3 comprises 13 residues. Trimming removed 0 bases at V and 4 bases at J, with 7 bases between. The germline CDR1 and CDR2 sequences are SGDLS and YYNGEE.

This clone has just one count. The chain is built from TRBV9 and TRBJ1-4; D remains ambiguous. Germline V gene sequence: CDR1 SGDLS, CDR2 YYNGEE. CDR3 length equals 14 residues. Trimming took off 4 bases at V and 0 bases at J, with 7 bases between the two ends. The CDR3 DNA reads as TGTGCCAGCAGCCTCAGTCCAACTAATGAAAAACTGTTTTTT. This gives the protein CASSLSPTNEKLFF. Using reference TRBV9 and TRBJ1-4 for the parts outside the CDR3, the full variable domain is DSGVTQTPKHLITATGQRVTLRCSPRSGDLSVYWYQQSLDQGLQFLIQYYNGEERAKGNILERFSAQQFPDLHSELNLSSLELGDSALYFCASSLSPTNEKLFFGSGTQLSVL.

The V call is TRBV5-1, the J call TRBJ1-4, with 9 bases fitting TRBD1. The CDR3 runs to 14 residues. Trimming at V came to 5 bases and at J to 5 bases, leaving 4 bases not matched to a gene. Germline loops: CDR1 SGHRS, CDR2 YFSETQ. The CDR3 coding sequence is TGCGCCAGCAGTCCCGACAGGGGGAATGAAAAACTGTTTTTT. The encoded protein is CASSPDRGNEKLFF.

The V call is TRBV2, the J call TRBJ2-7, with 9 bases aligning to TRBD1. In germline, CDR1 is SNHLY, CDR2 FYNNEI. V lost 8 bases to trimming and J lost 4 bases; unmatched junction nucleotides: 12. The CDR3 is made up of 15 amino acids. The CDR3 region has the DNA TGTGCCAGCGTCAACGGGGGGACAGGGCCATACGAGCAGTACTTC. Amino acids: CASVNGGTGPYEQYF.

The chain couples TRBV6-1 to TRBJ2-5, with TRBD1 matching 9 bases. CDR3 size: 13 residues. V trimming: 6 bases; J trimming: 3 bases; junction bases outside the gene matches: 2. CDR1 is MNHNS, CDR2 SASEGT, per germline. CDR3: CASSWDREETQYF. The DNA of the CDR3 is TGTGCCAGCAGCTGGGACAGGGAAGAGACCCAGTACTTC.

The chain is built from TRBV10-3 and TRBJ1-6; the D is unclear. The germline V and J ends were trimmed by 3 bases and 1 base, with 7 bases remaining between them. CDR3 length: 15 residues. CDR1 and CDR2 (germline): ENHRY, SYGVKD. The CDR3 nucleotides read TGTGCCATCAGTGACGGGGAGTCCTATAATTCACCCCTCCACTTT. Amino acid sequence: CAISDGESYNSPLHF.

The sample holds a few counts of this clone. The chain has TRBV28 and TRBJ2-7; TRBD1 matches 8 bases. This CDR3 is 15 amino acids long. Germline V lookup: CDR1 MDHEN, CDR2 SYDVKM. After removal of 5 bases from V and 1 base from J, the junction contained 7 bases not matched to a gene. This chain's CDR3 is CASSQLQGVSYEQYF. CDR3 nucleotide sequence: TGTGCCAGCAGTCAGTTACAGGGGGTATCCTACGAGCAGTACTTC.

CDR3 in DNA: TGTGCCAGCGAGCCTTTTTACTGTAGCTCCTACGAGCAGTACTTC. It encodes CASEPFYCSSYEQYF. V is TRBV21-1 and J is TRBJ2-7; the tabulated D call, TRBD2, remains unverified against the DNA. TRBV21-1 is a documented pseudogene. CDR3 size: 15 residues.

The chain carries TRBV7-9 and TRBJ1-1; D is possibly TRBD1 (5 bases). V was pared by 7 bases and J by 1 base, with 16 bases between. CDR1 is SEHNR and CDR2 is FQNEAQ in the germline V gene (reference sequence). This CDR3 has 15 residues. This CDR3 is CASTLRGTGNTEAFF. In nucleotides, the CDR3 is TGTGCCAGCACCCTTCGGGGGACGGGGAACACTGAAGCTTTCTTT.

V gene TRBV27 combines with J gene TRBJ1-1; D remains ambiguous. V was cut by 5 bases and J by 5 bases, with 12 bases left in between. The CDR3 spans 13 residues. Germline values: CDR1 MNHEY, CDR2 SMNVEV (reference sequence). The CDR3 bases are TGTGCCAGCAGTCCTGGTTTGAGGACTGAAGCTTTCTTT. Translated: CASSPGLRTEAFF.

J is TRBJ2-1 and V is TRBV7-9, with D tentatively TRBD2 (6 bases). Trimming removed 2 bases from V and 7 bases from J, with 15 bases in between. CDR1 is SEHNR and CDR2 is FQNEAQ in the germline V gene (reference sequence). CDR3 length: 15 residues. The CDR3 nucleotides are TGTGCCAGCAGCTTATGGGGGGAGCTTAAAAATGAGCAGTTCTTC. Translating gives CASSLWGELKNEQFF.

The rearrangement joins TRBV5-1 to TRBJ2-7; D is possibly TRBD2 (7 bases). The CDR3 is 14 amino acids. CDR1 SGHRS and CDR2 YFSETQ come from the germline V gene. Trimming removed 6 bases from V and 5 bases from J, with 18 bases in between. The chain's CDR3 is CASNPVGGPHEQYF. As DNA, the CDR3 is TGCGCCAGCAATCCGGTCGGGGGGCCCCACGAGCAGTACTTC.

V usage is TRBV5-1 and J usage is TRBJ2-1; 13 bases align to TRBD2. The germline V gene encodes CDR1 SGHRS and CDR2 YFSETQ. Unmatched junction bases numbered 3, after V lost 5 bases and J lost 4 bases. This CDR3 has 15 amino acids. The CDR3 here is CASRTSGGAYNEQFF. The CDR3 DNA is TGCGCCAGCAGAACTAGCGGGGGGGCTTACAATGAGCAGTTCTTC.

Worth noting for this clone: At one end, the junction sequence differs from germline, possibly due to a read error. The V gene is TRBV7-9, the J gene TRBJ2-5; 10 bases are a match to TRBD2. The CDR3 has 16 amino acids. Per germline, CDR1 SEHNR and CDR2 FQNEAQ (reference sequence). Here the CDR3 reads CASSLLVAGGQETRYF. The CDR3 nucleotides are TGTGCCAGCAGCTTACTGGTAGCGGGGGGACAAGAGACCCGGTACTTC.

This clone was counted a few times. CDR3 in DNA: TGCGCCAGCAGCGTCTGGGGGAGGGATACGCAGTATTTT. Its protein is CASSVWGRDTQYF. V usage is TRBV5-1 and J usage is TRBJ2-3, with D possibly being TRBD2 (6 bases). V was cut by 4 bases and J by 6 bases, with 12 bases left in between. CDR3 length: 13 amino acids. Looked up from germline, CDR1 is SGHRS and CDR2 is YFSETQ.